A selection of T cell receptor beta chains follows, all from one sample in a study of T cell responses to AZD1222 COVID-19 vaccine. Repertoires were generated with immunoSEQ multiplex PCR, while TCRdb's copy carries only in-frame clones and drops some. The sample lists some 150,000 clones, around 87% occurring once. The source material was peripheral blood, sampled 28 days after the second AZD1222 dose. These receptors all come from an adult who received the AZD1222 COVID-19 vaccine. CDR3s include the opening cysteine and the closing phenylalanine or tryptophan. Each record gives: CDR3 protein, V gene, J gene.

CSAYQGGQFF	TRBV20-1	TRBJ2-1
CASDPHGSGSGLNEQFF	TRBV9	TRBJ2-1
CASSSRSGNTIYF	TRBV6-5	TRBJ1-3
CASTGGVRGTEAFF	TRBV28	TRBJ1-1
CASRWDRGTEAFF	TRBV6-5	TRBJ1-1
CASSLGDSGANQPQHF	TRBV5-1	TRBJ1-5
CASSQDRGTANTEAFF	TRBV14	TRBJ1-1
CASSRIIGQGAHEQYF	TRBV13	TRBJ2-7
CAWSRGGLNHFGNQPQHF	TRBV30	TRBJ1-5
CASSFVRTSGIRTDTQYF	TRBV7-9	TRBJ2-3
CASSPGGQGGVTQYF	TRBV18	TRBJ2-5
CASSPGTSGHGTQYF	TRBV28	TRBJ2-5
CASSLDAGPAQYF	TRBV5-4	TRBJ2-3
CASSYSGLLRFHEQFF	TRBV6-2/TRBV6-3	TRBJ2-1
CASSARTITGELFF	TRBV6-5	TRBJ2-2
CAISGGRWATQETQYF	TRBV10-3	TRBJ2-5
CASSSGLVAKISYNEQFF	TRBV28	TRBJ2-1
CASSDSKGLGYSNQPQHF	TRBV6-4	TRBJ1-5
CASRGPNPQGRSGNTIYF	TRBV10-2	TRBJ1-3
CASSSPDSGYGYTF	TRBV6-5	TRBJ1-2
CASSSRTSQNTGELFF	TRBV11-3	TRBJ2-2
CASSESLAGGQETQYF	TRBV6-1	TRBJ2-5
CASSARDRSYNEQFF	TRBV9	TRBJ2-1
CASRGGAGWTSDSYNEQFF	TRBV2	TRBJ2-1
CASSPDWSSYNEQFF	TRBV18	TRBJ2-1
CASSLAGASYEQYF	TRBV11-2	TRBJ2-7
CASSYSAGQETQYF	TRBV6-5	TRBJ2-5
CASSTPTGTLYEQYF	TRBV28	TRBJ2-7
CASSLNNLNEQYF	TRBV11-3	TRBJ2-7
CASTEGSIRNTIYF	TRBV28	TRBJ1-3
CASSIISGNTIYF	TRBV6-5	TRBJ1-3
CASTVGQGGYEQYF	TRBV28	TRBJ2-7
CASSPYRVGTRYNEQFF	TRBV27	TRBJ2-1
CASSAGTRGETQYF	TRBV27	TRBJ2-5
CASSWGLGETQYF	TRBV2	TRBJ2-5
CASSLKTGGSYNEQFF	TRBV18	TRBJ2-1
CASSPQSSYNEQFF	TRBV18	TRBJ2-1
CASSGNVGNTEAFF	TRBV5-6	TRBJ1-1
CASSYKEGANYGYTF	TRBV6-5	TRBJ1-2
CASILGTGAIDTQYF	TRBV5-6	TRBJ2-3
CASAPSRIGPLHF	TRBV6-5	TRBJ1-6
CASSSRAGPNYGYTF	TRBV19	TRBJ1-2
CAWRGGGNTEAFF	TRBV30	TRBJ1-1
CASSTRTGLGSNQPQHF	TRBV28	TRBJ1-5
CASSQGNLYGYTF	TRBV5-6	TRBJ1-2
CASSLARNPSGNTIYF	TRBV11-2	TRBJ1-3
CAIRGLAEYTDTQYF	TRBV10-3	TRBJ2-3
CASWAAGNTIYF	TRBV28	TRBJ1-3
CAEGSYTGELFF	TRBV6-6	TRBJ2-2
CASSLGQGRAFF	TRBV19	TRBJ1-1
CASSKRDRGGETQYF	TRBV21-1	TRBJ2-5